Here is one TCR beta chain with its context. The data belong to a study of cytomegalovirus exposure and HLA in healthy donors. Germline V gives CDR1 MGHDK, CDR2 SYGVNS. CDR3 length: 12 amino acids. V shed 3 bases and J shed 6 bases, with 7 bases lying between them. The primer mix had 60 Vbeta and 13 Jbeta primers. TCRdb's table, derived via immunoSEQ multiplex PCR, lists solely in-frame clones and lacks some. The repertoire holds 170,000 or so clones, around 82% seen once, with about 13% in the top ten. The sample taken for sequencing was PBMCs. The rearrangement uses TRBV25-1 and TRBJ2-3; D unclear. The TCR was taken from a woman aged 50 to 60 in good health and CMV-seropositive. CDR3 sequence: CASSDRRDTQYF. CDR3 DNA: TGTGCCAGCAGTGACCGCCGGGATACGCAGTATTTT.